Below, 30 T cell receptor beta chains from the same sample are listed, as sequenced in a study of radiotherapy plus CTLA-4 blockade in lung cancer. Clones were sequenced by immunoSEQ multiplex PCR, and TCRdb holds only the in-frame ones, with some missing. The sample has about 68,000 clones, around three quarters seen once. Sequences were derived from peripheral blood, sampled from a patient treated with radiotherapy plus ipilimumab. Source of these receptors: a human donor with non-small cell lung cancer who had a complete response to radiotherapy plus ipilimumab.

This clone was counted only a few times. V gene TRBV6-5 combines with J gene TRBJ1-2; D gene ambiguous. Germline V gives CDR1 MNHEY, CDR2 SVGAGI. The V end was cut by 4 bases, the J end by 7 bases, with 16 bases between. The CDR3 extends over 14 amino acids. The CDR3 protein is CASSLAGRVFGYTF. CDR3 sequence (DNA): TGTGCCAGCAGTTTGGCGGGGAGGGTGTTTGGCTACACCTTC.

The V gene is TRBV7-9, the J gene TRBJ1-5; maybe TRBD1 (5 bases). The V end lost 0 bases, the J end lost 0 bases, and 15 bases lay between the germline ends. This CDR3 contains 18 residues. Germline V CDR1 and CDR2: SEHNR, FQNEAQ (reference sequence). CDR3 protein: CASSLAPAGGHSNQPQHF. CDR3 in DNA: TGTGCCAGCAGCTTAGCGCCGGCGGGGGGTCATAGCAATCAGCCCCAGCATTTT.

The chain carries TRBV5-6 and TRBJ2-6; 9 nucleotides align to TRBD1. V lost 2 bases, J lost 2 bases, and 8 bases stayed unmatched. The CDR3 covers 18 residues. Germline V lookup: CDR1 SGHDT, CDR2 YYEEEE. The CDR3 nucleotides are TGTGCCAGCAGCTTATTGGGACAGGGTAGCCCTGGGGCCAACGTCCTGACTTTC. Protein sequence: CASSLLGQGSPGANVLTF. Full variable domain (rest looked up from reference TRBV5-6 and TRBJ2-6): DAGVTQSPTHLIKTRGQQVTLRCSPKSGHDTVSWYQQALGQGPQFIFQYYEEEERQRGNFPDRFSGHQFPNYSSELNVNALLLGDSALYLCASSLLGQGSPGANVLTFGAGSRLTVL.

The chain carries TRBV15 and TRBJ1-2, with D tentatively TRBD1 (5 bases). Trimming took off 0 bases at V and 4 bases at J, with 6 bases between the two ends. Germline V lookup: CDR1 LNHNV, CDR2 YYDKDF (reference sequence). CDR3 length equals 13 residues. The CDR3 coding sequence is TGTGCCACCAGCAGAGATGGGGCCTATGGCTACACCTTC. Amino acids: CATSRDGAYGYTF.

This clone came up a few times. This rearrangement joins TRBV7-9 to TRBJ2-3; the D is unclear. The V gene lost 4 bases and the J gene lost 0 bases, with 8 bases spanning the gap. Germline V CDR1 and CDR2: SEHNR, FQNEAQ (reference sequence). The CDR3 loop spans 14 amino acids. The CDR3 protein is CASSWTSSTDTQYF. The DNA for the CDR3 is TGTGCCAGCAGCTGGACGTCTAGCACAGATACGCAGTATTTT. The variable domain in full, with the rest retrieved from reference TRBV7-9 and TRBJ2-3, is DTGVSQNPRHKITKRGQNVTFRCDPISEHNRLYWYRQTLGQGPEFLTYFQNEAQLEKSRLLSDRFSAERPKGSFSTLEIQRTEQGDSAMYLCASSWTSSTDTQYFGPGTRLTVL.

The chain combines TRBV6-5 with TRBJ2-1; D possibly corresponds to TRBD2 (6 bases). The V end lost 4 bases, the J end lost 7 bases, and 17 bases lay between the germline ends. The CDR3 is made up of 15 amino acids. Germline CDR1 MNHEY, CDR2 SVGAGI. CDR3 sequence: CASSSGTPAGNEQFF. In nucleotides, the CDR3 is TGTGCCAGCAGTTCCGGGACTCCCGCCGGGAATGAGCAGTTCTTC.

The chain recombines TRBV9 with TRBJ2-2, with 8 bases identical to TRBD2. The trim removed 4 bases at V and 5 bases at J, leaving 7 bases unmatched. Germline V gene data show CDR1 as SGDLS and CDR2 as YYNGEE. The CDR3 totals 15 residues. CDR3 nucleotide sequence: TGTGCCAGCAGCTCCTGGGTAGCGGGGACCGGGGAGCTGTTTTTT. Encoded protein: CASSSWVAGTGELFF.

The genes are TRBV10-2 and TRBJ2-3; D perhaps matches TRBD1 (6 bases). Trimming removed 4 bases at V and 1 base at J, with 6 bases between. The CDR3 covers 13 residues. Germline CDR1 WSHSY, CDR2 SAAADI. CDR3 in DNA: TGCGCCAGCAGTGCAGGGGGCACAGATACGCAGTATTTT. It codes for CASSAGGTDTQYF.

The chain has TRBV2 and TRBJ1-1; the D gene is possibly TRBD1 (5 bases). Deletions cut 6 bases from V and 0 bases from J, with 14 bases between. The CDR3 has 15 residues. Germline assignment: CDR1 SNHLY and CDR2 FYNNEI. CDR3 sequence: CASRPPGRMNTEAFF. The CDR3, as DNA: TGTGCCAGCAGGCCCCCGGGACGGATGAACACTGAAGCTTTCTTT.

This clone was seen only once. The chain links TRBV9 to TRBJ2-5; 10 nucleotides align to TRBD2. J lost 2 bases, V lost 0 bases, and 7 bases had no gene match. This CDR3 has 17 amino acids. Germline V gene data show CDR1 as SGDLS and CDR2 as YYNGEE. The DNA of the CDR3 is TGTGCCAGCAGCGTAGGTAAACTAGCGGGAACTCAAGAGACCCAGTACTTC. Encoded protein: CASSVGKLAGTQETQYF.

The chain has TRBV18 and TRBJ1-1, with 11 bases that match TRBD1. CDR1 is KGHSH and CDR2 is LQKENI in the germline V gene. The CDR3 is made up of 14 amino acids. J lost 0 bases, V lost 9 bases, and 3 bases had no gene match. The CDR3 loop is CASRTGGLNTEAFF. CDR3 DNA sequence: TGTGCCAGTCGGACAGGGGGCCTGAACACTGAAGCTTTCTTT.

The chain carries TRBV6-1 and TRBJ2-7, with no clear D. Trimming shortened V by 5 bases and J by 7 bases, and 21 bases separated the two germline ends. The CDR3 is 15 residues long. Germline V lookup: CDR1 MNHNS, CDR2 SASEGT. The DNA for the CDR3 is TGTGCCAGCAGTTTGAATTTACAGCGTCTGGGGGAGCAGTACTTC. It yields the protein CASSLNLQRLGEQYF.

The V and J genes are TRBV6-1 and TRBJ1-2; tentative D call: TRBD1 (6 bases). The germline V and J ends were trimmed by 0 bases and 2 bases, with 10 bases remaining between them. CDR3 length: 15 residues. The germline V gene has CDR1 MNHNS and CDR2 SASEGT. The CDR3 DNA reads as TGTGCCAGCAGTGAAGCTTTGCAGGGGAACTATGGCTACACCTTC. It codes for CASSEALQGNYGYTF.

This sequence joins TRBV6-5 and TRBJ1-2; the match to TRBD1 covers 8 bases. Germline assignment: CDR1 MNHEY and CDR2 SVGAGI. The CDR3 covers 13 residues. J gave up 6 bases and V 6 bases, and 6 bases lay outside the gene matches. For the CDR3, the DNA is TGTGCCAGCAGGACAAGACAGGGGAATGGCTACACCTTC. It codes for CASRTRQGNGYTF.

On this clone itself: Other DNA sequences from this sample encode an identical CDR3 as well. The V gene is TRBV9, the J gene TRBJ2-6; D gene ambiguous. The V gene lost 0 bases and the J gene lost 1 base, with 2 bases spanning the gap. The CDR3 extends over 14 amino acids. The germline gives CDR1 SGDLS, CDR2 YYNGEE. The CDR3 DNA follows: TGTGCCAGCAGCGTAGGGTCTGGGGCCAACGTCCTGACTTTC. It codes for CASSVGSGANVLTF.

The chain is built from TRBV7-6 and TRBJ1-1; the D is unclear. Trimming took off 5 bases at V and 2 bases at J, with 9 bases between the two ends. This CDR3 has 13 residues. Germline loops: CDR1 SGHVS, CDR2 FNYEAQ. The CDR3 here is CASSLSSNTEAFF. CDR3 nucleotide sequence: TGTGCCAGCAGCCTCAGCAGTAACACTGAAGCTTTCTTT.

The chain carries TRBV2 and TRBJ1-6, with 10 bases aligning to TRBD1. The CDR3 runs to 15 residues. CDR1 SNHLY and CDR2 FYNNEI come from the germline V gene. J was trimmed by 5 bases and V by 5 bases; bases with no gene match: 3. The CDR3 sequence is CASSSGQGNNSPLHF. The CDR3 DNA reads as TGTGCCAGCAGTTCGGGACAGGGGAATAATTCACCCCTCCACTTT.

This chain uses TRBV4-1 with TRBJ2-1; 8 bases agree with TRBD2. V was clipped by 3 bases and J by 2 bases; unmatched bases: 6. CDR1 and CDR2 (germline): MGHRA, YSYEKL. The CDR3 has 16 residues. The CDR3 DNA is TGCGCCAGCAGCCATCTGACTAGCGTCACCTACAATGAGCAGTTCTTC. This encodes CASSHLTSVTYNEQFF.

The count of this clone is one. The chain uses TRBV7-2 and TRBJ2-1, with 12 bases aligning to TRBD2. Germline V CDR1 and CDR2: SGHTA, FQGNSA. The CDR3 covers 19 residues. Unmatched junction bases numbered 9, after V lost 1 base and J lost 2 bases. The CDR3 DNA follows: TGTGCCAGCAGCTTAGGACCGACTAGCGGGAGACCTACCTACAATGAGCAGTTCTTC. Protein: CASSLGPTSGRPTYNEQFF. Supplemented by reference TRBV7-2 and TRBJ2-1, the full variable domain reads GAGVSQSPSNKVTEKGKDVELRCDPISGHTALYWYRQSLGQGLEFLIYFQGNSAPDKSGLPSDRFSAERTGGSVSTLTIQRTQQEDSAVYLCASSLGPTSGRPTYNEQFFGPGTRLTVL.

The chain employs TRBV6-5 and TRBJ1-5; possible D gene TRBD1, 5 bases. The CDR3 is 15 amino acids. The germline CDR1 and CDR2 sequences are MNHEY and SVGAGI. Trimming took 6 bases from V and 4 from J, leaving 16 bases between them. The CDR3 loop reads CASSPGTAANQPQHF. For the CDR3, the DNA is TGTGCCAGCAGCCCCGGGACTGCGGCAAATCAGCCCCAGCATTTT.

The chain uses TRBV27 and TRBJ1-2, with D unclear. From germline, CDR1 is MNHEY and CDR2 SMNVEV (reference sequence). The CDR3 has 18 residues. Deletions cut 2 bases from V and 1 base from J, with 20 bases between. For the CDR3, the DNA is TGTGCCAGCAGTTTAAAAATAGGACTGGGTCGGATTAACTATGGCTACACCTTC. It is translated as CASSLKIGLGRINYGYTF.

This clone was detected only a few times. DNA for the CDR3: TGCGCCAGCAGCCCAAGCTTGACAGGGATTCAGCCCCAGCATTTT. Translated, it gives CASSPSLTGIQPQHF. This sequence joins TRBV4-3 and TRBJ1-5, with 7 bases aligning to TRBD1. The trim removed 4 bases at V and 6 bases at J, leaving 9 bases unmatched. The CDR3 totals 15 residues. CDR1 and CDR2 (germline): LGHNA, YSLEER.

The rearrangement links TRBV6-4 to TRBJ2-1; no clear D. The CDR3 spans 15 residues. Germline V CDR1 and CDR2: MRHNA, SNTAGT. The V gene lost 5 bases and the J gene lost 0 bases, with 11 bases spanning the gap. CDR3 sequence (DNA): TGTGCCAGCAGTCGGAGAGGAGACTCCTACAATGAGCAGTTCTTC. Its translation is CASSRRGDSYNEQFF.

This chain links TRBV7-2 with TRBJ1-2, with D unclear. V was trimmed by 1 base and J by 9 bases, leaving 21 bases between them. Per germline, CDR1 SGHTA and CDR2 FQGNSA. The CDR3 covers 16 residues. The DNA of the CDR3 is TGTGCCAGCAGCTTAGAATCGGGGTTACTTGCAATGCGCTACACCTTC. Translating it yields CASSLESGLLAMRYTF.

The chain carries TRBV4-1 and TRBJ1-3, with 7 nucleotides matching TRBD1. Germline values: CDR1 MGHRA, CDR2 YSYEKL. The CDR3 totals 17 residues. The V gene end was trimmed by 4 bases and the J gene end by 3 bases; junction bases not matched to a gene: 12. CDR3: CASSPGTDGFFGNTIYF. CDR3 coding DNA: TGCGCCAGCAGCCCCGGGACAGATGGGTTTTTTGGAAACACCATATATTTT.

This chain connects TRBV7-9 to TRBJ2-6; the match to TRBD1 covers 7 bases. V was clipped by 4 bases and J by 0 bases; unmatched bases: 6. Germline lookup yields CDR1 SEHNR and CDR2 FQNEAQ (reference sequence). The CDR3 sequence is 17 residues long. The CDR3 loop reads CASSSRTGHSGANVLTF. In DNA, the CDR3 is TGTGCCAGCAGCTCGAGGACAGGCCACTCTGGGGCCAACGTCCTGACTTTC.

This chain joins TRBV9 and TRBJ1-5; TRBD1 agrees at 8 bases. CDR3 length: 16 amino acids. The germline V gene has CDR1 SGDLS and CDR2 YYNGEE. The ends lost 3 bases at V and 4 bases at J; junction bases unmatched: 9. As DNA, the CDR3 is TGTGCCAGCAGCGGGGGCCCAGGGGGCGAGAATCAGCCCCAGCATTTT. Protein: CASSGGPGGENQPQHF. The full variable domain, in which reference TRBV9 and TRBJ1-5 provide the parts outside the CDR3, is DSGVTQTPKHLITATGQRVTLRCSPRSGDLSVYWYQQSLDQGLQFLIQYYNGEERAKGNILERFSAQQFPDLHSELNLSSLELGDSALYFCASSGGPGGENQPQHFGDGTRLSIL.

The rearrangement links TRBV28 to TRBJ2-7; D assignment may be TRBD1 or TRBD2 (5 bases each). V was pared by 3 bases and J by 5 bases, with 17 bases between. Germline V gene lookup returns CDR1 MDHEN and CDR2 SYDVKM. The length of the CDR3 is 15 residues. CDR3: CASSFLSGPSDEQYV. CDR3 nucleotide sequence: TGTGCCAGCAGTTTTTTATCGGGACCCTCTGACGAGCAGTACGTC.

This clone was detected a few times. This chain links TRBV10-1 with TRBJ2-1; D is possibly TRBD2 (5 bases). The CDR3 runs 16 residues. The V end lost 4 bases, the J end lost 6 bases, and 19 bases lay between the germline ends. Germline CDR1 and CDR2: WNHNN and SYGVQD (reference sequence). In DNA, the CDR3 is TGCGCCAGCAGTGCATCTTTCGGAATGGGGAGCAATGAGCAGTTCTTC. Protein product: CASSASFGMGSNEQFF.

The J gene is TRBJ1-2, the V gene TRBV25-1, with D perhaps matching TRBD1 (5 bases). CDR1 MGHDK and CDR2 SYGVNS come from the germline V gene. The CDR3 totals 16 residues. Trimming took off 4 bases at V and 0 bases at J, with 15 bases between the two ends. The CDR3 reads CASSAYSGTTNYGYTF. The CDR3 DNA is TGTGCCAGCAGTGCATACTCCGGGACTACTAACTATGGCTACACCTTC.